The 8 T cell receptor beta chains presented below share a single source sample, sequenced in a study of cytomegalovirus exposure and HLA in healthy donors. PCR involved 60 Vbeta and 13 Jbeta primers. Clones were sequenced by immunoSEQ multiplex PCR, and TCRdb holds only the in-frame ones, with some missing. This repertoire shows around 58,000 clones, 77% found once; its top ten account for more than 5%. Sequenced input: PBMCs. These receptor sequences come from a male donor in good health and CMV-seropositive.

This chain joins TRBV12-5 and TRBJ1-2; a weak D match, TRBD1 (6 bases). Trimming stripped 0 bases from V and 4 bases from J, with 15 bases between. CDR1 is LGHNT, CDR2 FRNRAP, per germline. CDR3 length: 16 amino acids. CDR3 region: CASGLVPGGLGYGYTF. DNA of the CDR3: TGTGCTAGTGGTTTGGTACCGGGGGGGCTAGGCTATGGCTACACCTTC.

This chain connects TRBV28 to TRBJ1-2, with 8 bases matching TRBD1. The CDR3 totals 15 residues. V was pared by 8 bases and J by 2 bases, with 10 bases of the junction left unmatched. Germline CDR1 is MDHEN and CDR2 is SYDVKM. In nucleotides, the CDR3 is TGTGCCAGCGAGGAGCCCAGGGGGCGGAACTATGGCTACACCTTC. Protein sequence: CASEEPRGRNYGYTF.

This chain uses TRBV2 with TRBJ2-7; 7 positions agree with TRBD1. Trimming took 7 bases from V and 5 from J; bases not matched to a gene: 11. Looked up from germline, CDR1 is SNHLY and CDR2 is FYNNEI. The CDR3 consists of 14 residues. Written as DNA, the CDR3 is TGTGCCAGCACCGAGGGAAGGGGGCTAAACGAGCAGTACTTC. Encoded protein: CASTEGRGLNEQYF.

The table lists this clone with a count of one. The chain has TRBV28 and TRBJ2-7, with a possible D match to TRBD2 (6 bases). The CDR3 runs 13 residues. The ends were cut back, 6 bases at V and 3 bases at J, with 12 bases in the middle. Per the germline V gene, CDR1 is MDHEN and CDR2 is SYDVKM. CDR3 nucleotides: TGTGCCAGCAGAAACCGGGAGTTCTACGAGCAGTACTTC. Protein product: CASRNREFYEQYF.

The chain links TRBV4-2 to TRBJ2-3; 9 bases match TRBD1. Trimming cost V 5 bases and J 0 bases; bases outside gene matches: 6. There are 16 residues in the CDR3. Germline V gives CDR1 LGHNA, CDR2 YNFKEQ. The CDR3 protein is CASSVTGGPSTDTQYF. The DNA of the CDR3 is TGTGCCAGCAGCGTCACAGGGGGCCCTAGCACAGATACGCAGTATTTT.

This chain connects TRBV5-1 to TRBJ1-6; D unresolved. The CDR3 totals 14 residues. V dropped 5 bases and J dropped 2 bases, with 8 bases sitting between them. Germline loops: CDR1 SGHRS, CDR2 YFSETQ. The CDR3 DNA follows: TGCGCCAGCAGAACCGAGGCCTATAATTCACCCCTCCACTTT. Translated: CASRTEAYNSPLHF.

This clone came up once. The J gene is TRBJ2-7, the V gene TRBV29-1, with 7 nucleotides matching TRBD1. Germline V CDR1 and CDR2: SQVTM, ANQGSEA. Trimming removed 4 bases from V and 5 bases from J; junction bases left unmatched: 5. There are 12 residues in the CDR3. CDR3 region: CSVVRGPNEQYF. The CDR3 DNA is TGCAGCGTTGTAAGGGGGCCAAACGAGCAGTACTTC.

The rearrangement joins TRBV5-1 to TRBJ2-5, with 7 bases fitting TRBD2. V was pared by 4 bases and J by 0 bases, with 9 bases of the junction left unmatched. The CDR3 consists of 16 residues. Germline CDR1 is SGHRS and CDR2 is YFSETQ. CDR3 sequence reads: CASSGGGLMYQETQYF. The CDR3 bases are TGCGCCAGCAGCGGGGGGGGACTCATGTACCAAGAGACCCAGTACTTC.